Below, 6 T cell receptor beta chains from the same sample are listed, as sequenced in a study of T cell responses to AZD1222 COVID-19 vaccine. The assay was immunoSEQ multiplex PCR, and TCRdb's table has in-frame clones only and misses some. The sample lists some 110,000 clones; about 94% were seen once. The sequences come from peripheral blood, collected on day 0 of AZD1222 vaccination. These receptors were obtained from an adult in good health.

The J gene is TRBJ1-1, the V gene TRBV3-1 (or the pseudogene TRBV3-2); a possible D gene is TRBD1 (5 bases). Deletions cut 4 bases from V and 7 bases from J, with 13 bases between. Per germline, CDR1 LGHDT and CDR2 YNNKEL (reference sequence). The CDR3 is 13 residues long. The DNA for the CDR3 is TGTGCCAGCAGCCGGGGACGTGCGGGTGAAGCTTTCTTT. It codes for CASSRGRAGEAFF.

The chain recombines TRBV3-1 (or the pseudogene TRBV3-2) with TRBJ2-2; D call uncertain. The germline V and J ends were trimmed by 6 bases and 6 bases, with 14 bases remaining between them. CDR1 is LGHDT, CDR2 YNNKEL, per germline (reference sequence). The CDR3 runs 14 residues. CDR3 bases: TGTGCCAGCAGAGACCACGGTGTCCCCGGGGAGCTGTTTTTT. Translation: CASRDHGVPGELFF.

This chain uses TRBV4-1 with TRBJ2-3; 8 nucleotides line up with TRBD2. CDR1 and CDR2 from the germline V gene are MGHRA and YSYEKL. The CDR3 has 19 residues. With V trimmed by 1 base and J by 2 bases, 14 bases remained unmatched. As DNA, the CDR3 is TGCGCCAGCAGCCAAGTCCCCTCCTCCTTTAGCGGGAACACAGATACGCAGTATTTT. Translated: CASSQVPSSFSGNTDTQYF.

In DNA form, the CDR3 reads TGTGCCAGCAGTTTTACATCTATGGGAAAACCTGGCTACACCTTC. Its translation is CASSFTSMGKPGYTF. The chain recombines TRBV6-5 with TRBJ1-2, with D hard to call. The length of the CDR3 is 15 residues. Looked up from germline, CDR1 is MNHEY and CDR2 is SVGAGI. V was trimmed by 4 bases and J by 7 bases, leaving 19 bases between them.

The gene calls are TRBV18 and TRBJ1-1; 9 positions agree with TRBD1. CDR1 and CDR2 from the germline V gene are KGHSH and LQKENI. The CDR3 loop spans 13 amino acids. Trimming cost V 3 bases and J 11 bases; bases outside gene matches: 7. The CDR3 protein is CASSPRDRVWAFF. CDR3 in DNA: TGTGCCAGCTCACCCCGGGACAGGGTTTGGGCTTTCTTT.

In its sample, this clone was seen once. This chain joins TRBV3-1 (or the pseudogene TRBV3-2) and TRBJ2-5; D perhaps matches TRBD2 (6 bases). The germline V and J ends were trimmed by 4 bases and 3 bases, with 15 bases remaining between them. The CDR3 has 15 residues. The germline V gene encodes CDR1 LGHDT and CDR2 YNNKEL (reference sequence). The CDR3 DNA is TGTGCCAGCAGCCCCCACTCCGGAGGGGAAGAGACCCAGTACTTC. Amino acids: CASSPHSGGEETQYF.